This is a list of T cell receptor beta chains from one sample in a study of OX40 agonist ivuxolimab in advanced cancers. Clones were read by immunoSEQ multiplex PCR, and TCRdb kept only the in-frame ones, dropping some. The sample lists about 73,000 clones; approximately 90% were seen once. This specimen consisted of CD4+ or CD8+ T cells sorted from blood, obtained in a trial of the OX40 agonist ivuxolimab. Receptors originate from an adult with an advanced solid tumor such as melanoma, head and neck, liver or kidney cancer. Each CDR3 is given with its conserved first and last residue. A D gene is named only where the DNA matches it firmly. Expanded clones get a size class; other rows say once, few or many, or leave the size out.

d_call clone_size j_call v_call cdr3_aa cdr3_nt
TRBD2 - TRBJ2-1 TRBV19 CASSISSGKSNEQFF TGTGCCAGTAGTATATCTAGCGGGAAATCTAATGAGCAGTTCTTC
- - TRBJ2-2 TRBV5-1 CASSHRENTGELFF TGCGCCAGCAGCCACAGGGAGAACACCGGGGAGCTGTTTTTT
TRBD1 - TRBJ2-5 TRBV30 CASTGGGETQYF TGTGCCTCCACAGGGGGCGGTGAGACCCAGTACTTC
- - TRBJ2-2 TRBV6-5 CASRTGTNTGELFF TGTGCCAGCAGAACAGGGACCAACACCGGGGAGCTGTTTTTT
TRBD1 - TRBJ2-3 TRBV6-1 CASSEGGQGTDTQYF TGTGCCAGCAGTGAAGGAGGACAGGGAACAGATACGCAGTATTTT
TRBD1 - TRBJ1-3 TRBV18 CASSPMTGYAGNTIYF TGTGCCAGCTCACCGATGACAGGGTACGCTGGAAACACCATATATTTT
- - TRBJ2-7 TRBV29-1 CSVGRLGRGLEQYF TGCAGCGTTGGCAGGCTTGGCAGGGGCCTCGAGCAGTACTTC
TRBD1 - TRBJ1-1 TRBV6-6 CASSTEGAGGTEAFF TGTGCCAGCAGTACCGAGGGGGCCGGGGGCACTGAAGCTTTCTTT
TRBD2 - TRBJ2-1 TRBV9 CASSVSGSSYNEQFF TGTGCCAGCAGCGTCAGCGGGAGCTCCTACAATGAGCAGTTCTTC
- - TRBJ2-3 TRBV5-1 CASRPQARSTDTQYF TGCGCCAGCCGCCCTCAAGCCCGAAGCACAGATACGCAGTATTTT
- - TRBJ2-3 TRBV30 CASARASTDTQYF TGTGCCTCCGCAAGGGCTAGCACAGATACGCAGTATTTT
TRBD2 - TRBJ2-2 TRBV7-3 CASSWTSGNSGELFF TGTGCCAGCAGTTGGACTAGCGGGAATTCCGGGGAGCTGTTTTTT
TRBD1 - TRBJ2-5 TRBV5-6 CASSSGQEEETQYF TGTGCCAGCAGCTCCGGACAGGAGGAAGAGACCCAGTACTTC
TRBD2 - TRBJ2-5 TRBV5-6 CASVAGVGETQYF TGTGCCAGCGTAGCGGGAGTCGGAGAGACCCAGTACTTC
TRBD2 once TRBJ2-7 TRBV11-2 CASSEVAGGYEQYF TGTGCCAGCTCGGAGGTAGCGGGAGGCTACGAGCAGTACTTC
- - TRBJ2-3 TRBV15 CATSRDKAWTQYF TGTGCCACCAGCAGAGATAAGGCGTGGACGCAGTATTTT
TRBD2 - TRBJ2-2 TRBV7-8 CASSTRTSLNTGELFF TGTGCCAGCAGCACGCGGACTAGCCTAAACACCGGGGAGCTGTTTTTT
TRBD2 - TRBJ2-3 TRBV11-3 CASSLVRTSVTDTQYF TGTGCCAGCAGCTTAGTCAGGACTAGCGTAACAGATACGCAGTATTTT
TRBD2 - TRBJ2-5 TRBV15 CATSTRGLAGVETQYF TGTGCCACCAGCACTCGAGGACTAGCGGGAGTGGAGACCCAGTACTTC
- - TRBJ1-2 TRBV29-1 CSVLGATYGYTF TGCAGCGTCCTAGGGGCGACCTATGGCTACACCTTC
TRBD1 - TRBJ1-1 TRBV28 CASSLQGARNTEAFF TGTGCCAGCAGTTTACAGGGGGCTCGTAACACTGAAGCTTTCTTT
- once TRBJ1-2 TRBV21-1 CASSHGQGARGYTF TGTGCCAGCAGCCACGGACAGGGGGCGCGCGGCTACACCTTC
- - TRBJ2-3 TRBV9 CASSPEGDTQYF TGTGCCAGCAGCCCAGAGGGTGATACGCAGTATTTT
- - TRBJ2-2 TRBV19 CASSMIEAGTGELFF TGTGCCAGTAGTATGATCGAGGCAGGCACCGGGGAGCTGTTTTTT
- - TRBJ1-5 TRBV19 CASSIWAVSNQPQHF TGTGCCAGTAGTATCTGGGCAGTTAGCAATCAGCCCCAGCATTTT
- - TRBJ2-3 TRBV5-8 CASRSAGADTQYF TGTGCCAGCAGGTCCGCAGGGGCAGATACGCAGTATTTT
- - TRBJ2-6 TRBV5-1 CASSPDRPANVLTF TGCGCCAGCAGCCCCGACCGGCCCGCCAACGTCCTGACTTTC
- - TRBJ2-1 TRBV19 CASSIVQGGEQFF TGTGCCAGTAGTATAGTACAGGGAGGTGAGCAGTTCTTC
- - TRBJ2-3 TRBV2 CAGRGGGTDTQYF TGTGCCGGGCGGGGAGGCGGCACAGATACGCAGTATTTT
- - TRBJ2-7 TRBV11-1 CASSTTGSEQYF TGTGCCAGCAGCACAACAGGGTCCGAGCAGTACTTC
- - TRBJ1-1 TRBV2 CASSKIGNTEAFF TGTGCCAGCAGTAAAATAGGGAACACTGAAGCTTTCTTT
TRBD1 - TRBJ2-5 TRBV7-7 CASSQTGGLETQYF TGTGCTAGCAGCCAGACAGGGGGGTTAGAGACCCAGTACTTC
TRBD2 - TRBJ2-7 TRBV7-9 CASSLEGGAPYEQYF TGTGCCAGCAGCTTGGAGGGAGGGGCGCCCTACGAGCAGTACTTC
TRBD2 few TRBJ2-7 TRBV7-9 CASSLALANSYEQYF TGTGCCAGCAGCTTAGCACTAGCGAATTCCTACGAGCAGTACTTC
- once TRBJ1-2 TRBV7-9 CASSLAGESNYGYTF TGTGCCAGCAGCTTAGCTGGGGAGTCTAACTATGGCTACACCTTC
- - TRBJ2-1 TRBV11-3 CASSVEQGRSNEQFF TGTGCCAGCAGTGTTGAACAGGGTCGATCCAATGAGCAGTTCTTC
TRBD2 - TRBJ2-3 TRBV5-1 CASSLFGTSSSDTQYF TGCGCCAGCAGCTTGTTTGGGACTAGCTCCTCAGATACGCAGTATTTT
TRBD2 - TRBJ2-7 TRBV23-1 CASSNQIGTSGSYEQYF TGCGCCAGCAGTAACCAAATAGGGACTAGCGGGTCTTACGAGCAGTACTTC
- - TRBJ2-7 TRBV6-1 CASSEASYEQYF TGTGCCAGCAGTGAGGCCTCCTACGAGCAGTACTTC
TRBD1 - TRBJ2-3 TRBV6-5 CASRRTGGTDTQYF TGTGCCAGCAGACGTACAGGGGGCACAGATACGCAGTATTTT
- - TRBJ1-1 TRBV18 CASSPPGNTEAFF TGTGCCAGCTCACCACCCGGGAACACTGAAGCTTTCTTT
TRBD2 - TRBJ2-2 TRBV2 CASSERGVGTGELFF TGTGCCAGCAGTGAGCGGGGGGTGGGCACCGGGGAGCTGTTTTTT
TRBD2 once TRBJ2-1 TRBV30 CAWRVGMAGGLEQFF TGTGCCTGGAGGGTAGGGATGGCGGGAGGGTTGGAGCAGTTCTTC
TRBD2 - TRBJ2-5 TRBV5-1 CASSWTSPQETQYF TGCGCCAGCAGCTGGACTAGCCCCCAAGAGACCCAGTACTTC
- - TRBJ1-5 TRBV6-1 CASRKGLDNQPQHF TGTGCCAGCAGGAAGGGGTTGGACAATCAGCCCCAGCATTTT
- - TRBJ2-7 TRBV1 CTSSQERLAGGGEQYF TGCACCAGCAGCCAAGAGCGACTAGCGGGAGGAGGAGAGCAGTACTTC
TRBD2 - TRBJ2-7 TRBV30 CAWSPRSGRDYEQYF TGTGCCTGGAGCCCCCGAAGCGGGAGAGACTACGAGCAGTACTTC
TRBD1 few TRBJ2-5 TRBV5-4 CASSSGTGARETQYF TGTGCCAGCAGCAGCGGGACAGGGGCTAGAGAGACCCAGTACTTC
- - TRBJ2-7 TRBV11-2 CASTWGGQRDEQYF TGTGCCAGCACGTGGGGGGGACAGAGGGACGAGCAGTACTTC
TRBD1 - TRBJ1-1 TRBV6-1 CASSEIQGGGSTEAFF TGTGCCAGCAGTGAAATTCAGGGGGGAGGAAGCACTGAAGCTTTCTTT
- - TRBJ2-3 TRBV15 CATSRGDSGDTQYF TGTGCCACCAGCAGAGGTGATAGTGGCGATACGCAGTATTTT
TRBD2 - TRBJ2-1 TRBV9 CASSAGLAGGGYEQFF TGTGCCAGCAGCGCCGGTTTAGCGGGAGGGGGATATGAGCAGTTCTTC
TRBD2 few TRBJ2-1 TRBV10-3 CAISERAPSGQYNEQFF TGTGCCATCAGTGAACGGGCCCCTAGCGGGCAATACAATGAGCAGTTCTTC
TRBD1 once TRBJ2-1 TRBV10-1 CASSLLKTGYNEQFF TGCGCCAGCAGCCTACTAAAGACAGGGTACAATGAGCAGTTCTTC
- - TRBJ2-7 TRBV18 CASSLGFGGSYEQYF TGTGCCAGCTCACTGGGGTTTGGGGGTTCCTACGAGCAGTACTTC
TRBD1 - TRBJ2-5 TRBV11-3 CASSSEGGPQETQYF TGTGCCAGCAGCTCGGAAGGGGGCCCACAAGAGACCCAGTACTTC
- - TRBJ1-2 TRBV9 CASSASQGGWGYTF TGTGCCAGCAGCGCCAGCCAGGGTGGGTGGGGCTACACCTTC
- once TRBJ1-4 TRBV10-3 CAIKRGTNEKLFF TGTGCCATCAAAAGGGGGACTAATGAAAAACTGTTTTTT
- - TRBJ2-4 TRBV4-1 CASSLSKGNVAKNIQYF TGCGCCAGCAGCCTATCAAAGGGCAATGTGGCCAAAAACATTCAGTACTTC